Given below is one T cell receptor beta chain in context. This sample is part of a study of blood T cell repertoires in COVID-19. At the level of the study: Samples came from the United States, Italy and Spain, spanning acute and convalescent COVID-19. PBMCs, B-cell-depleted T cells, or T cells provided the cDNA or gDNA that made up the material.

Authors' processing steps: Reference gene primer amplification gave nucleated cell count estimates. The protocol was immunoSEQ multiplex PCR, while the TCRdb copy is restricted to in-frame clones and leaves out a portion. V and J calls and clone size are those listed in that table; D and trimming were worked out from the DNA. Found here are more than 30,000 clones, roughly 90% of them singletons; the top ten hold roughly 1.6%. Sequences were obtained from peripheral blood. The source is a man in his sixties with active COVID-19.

CDR3 protein: CASDRTGWGETQYF. The CDR3 DNA is TGTGCCAGCGACCGGACAGGTTGGGGGGAGACCCAGTACTTC. The chain employs TRBV9 and TRBJ2-5; 7 nucleotides align to TRBD1. The germline V gene encodes CDR1 SGDLS and CDR2 YYNGEE. V shed 7 bases and J 5 bases; nucleotides not matched to a gene: 11. This CDR3 is built from 14 residues.